The clone carrying this TCR beta chain came up once. Its target is unknown. Some clones are missing from TCRdb's copy, which holds only in-frame ones; the method was immunoSEQ multiplex PCR. Of around 88,000 clones in the sample, more than 85% were seen once. The data were obtained in a study of graft-versus-host responses after intestinal transplantation. About the research overall: Transplant types were multivisceral, liver-intestinal, or isolated intestinal. Following induction with anti-thymocyte globulin, all recipients were given tacrolimus and steroids for three to four years. Study findings and constraints: The marrow of recipients harbored GvH clones, and ileum or blood showed some of them first. Within allografts, high graft-versus-host to host-versus-graft clonal ratios were seen among patients with graft-donor T cell macrochimerism.

The CDR3 contains 15 residues. From germline, CDR1 is MNHEY and CDR2 SVGAGI. Trimming took 0 bases from V and 1 from J, leaving 9 bases between them. Source: unstimulated CD8+ T cells sorted from spleen or lymph node cells, taken before transplant. V and J are TRBV6-5 and TRBJ1-1; D uncertain. The sequence came from a human donor who was the organ donor for an intestinal transplant. The CDR3 protein is CASSYSWGGNTEAFF. The CDR3 DNA follows: TGTGCCAGCAGTTACTCTTGGGGAGGGAACACTGAAGCTTTCTTT.